What follows are 18 T cell receptor beta chains derived from one specimen sequenced in a study of T cell clones after liver transplantation. This table comes from immunoSEQ multiplex PCR, and its TCRdb copy is limited to in-frame clones, with some not included. Counted here are 55,000 or so clones, roughly two thirds occurring once; the ten biggest clones make up about 15%. The sequenced sample was CD4+ T cells from blood, obtained before liver transplant. These TCRs come from a human donor who received a liver transplant.

V usage is TRBV28 and J usage is TRBJ1-3, with D perhaps TRBD1 (6 bases). V was pared by 5 bases and J by 6 bases, with 11 bases between. The CDR3 runs 13 residues. The germline gives CDR1 MDHEN, CDR2 SYDVKM. The DNA for the CDR3 is TGTGCCAGCAGTCAGGGGCAGAAAAACACCATATATTTT. It yields the protein CASSQGQKNTIYF.

This clone was recorded only once. This chain connects TRBV28 to TRBJ2-7, with D possibly matching TRBD2 (6 bases). V was trimmed by 6 bases and J by 4 bases, leaving 10 bases between them. Germline values: CDR1 MDHEN, CDR2 SYDVKM. The CDR3 runs 12 residues. CDR3 amino acids: CASRSGDYEQYF. Here the CDR3 DNA reads TGTGCCAGCAGATCGGGGGATTACGAGCAGTACTTC. Looking up the rest from reference TRBV28 and TRBJ2-7 gives the full variable domain: DVKVTQSSRYLVKRTGEKVFLECVQDMDHENMFWYRQDPGLGLRLIYFSYDVKMKEKGDIPEGYSVSREKKERFSLILESASTNQTSMYLCASRSGDYEQYFGPGTRLTVT.

The rearrangement links TRBV2 to TRBJ1-3, with D hard to call. Germline lookup yields CDR1 SNHLY and CDR2 FYNNEI. V was clipped by 6 bases and J by 1 base, with 16 bases between them. This CDR3 region has 16 residues. In DNA form, the CDR3 reads TGTGCCAGCAGCCCCGAGGCGGTTTCGTCTGGAAACACCATATATTTT. This encodes CASSPEAVSSGNTIYF.

The V call is TRBV28, the J call TRBJ1-2, with TRBD1 identical over 7 bases. Looked up from germline, CDR1 is MDHEN and CDR2 is SYDVKM. CDR3 length: 16 amino acids. After removal of 1 base from V and 1 base from J, the junction contained 6 bases not matched to a gene. The CDR3 region has the DNA TGTGCCAGCAGTTTATCGGGACAGTCCAATAACTATGGCTACACCTTC. Protein product: CASSLSGQSNNYGYTF.

This chain uses TRBV28 with TRBJ2-7; 10 bases match TRBD1. Unmatched junction bases numbered 9, after V lost 9 bases and J lost 4 bases. The CDR3 extends over 14 amino acids. Per the germline V gene, CDR1 is MDHEN and CDR2 is SYDVKM. The CDR3 reads CASCGQGVTYEQYF. DNA of the CDR3: TGTGCCAGTTGCGGACAGGGGGTTACTTACGAGCAGTACTTC.

In its sample, this clone was seen once. J is TRBJ1-2 and V is TRBV2; TRBD1 matches at 9 bases. J gave up 2 bases and V 4 bases, and 8 bases lay outside the gene matches. Germline V gene sequence: CDR1 SNHLY, CDR2 FYNNEI. The CDR3 is 16 residues long. The CDR3 loop is CASSVGTGRENYGYTF. The CDR3 DNA is TGTGCCAGCAGTGTAGGGACAGGGCGAGAGAACTATGGCTACACCTTC.

A few counts support this clone. The chain employs TRBV5-1 and TRBJ2-3; D is perhaps TRBD1 (5 bases). CDR1 is SGHRS and CDR2 is YFSETQ in the germline V gene. The V end lost 0 bases, the J end lost 1 base, and 9 bases lay between the germline ends. This CDR3 contains 15 residues. CDR3 sequence (DNA): TGCGCCAGCAGCTTGGGACAGTGGGGCACAGATACGCAGTATTTT. Translation: CASSLGQWGTDTQYF.

The genes are TRBV7-2 and TRBJ1-2; TRBD1 aligns across 7 bases. The CDR3 loop spans 15 amino acids. J gave up 7 bases and V 3 bases, and 11 bases lay outside the gene matches. CDR1 is SGHTA and CDR2 is FQGNSA in the germline V gene. Here the CDR3 DNA reads TGTGCCAGCAGCTTTAGACAGGGTGGCCGAGGTGGCTACACCTTC. This gives the protein CASSFRQGGRGGYTF.

This clone occurred a few times. J is TRBJ2-7 and V is TRBV29-1; 8 nucleotides match TRBD1. This CDR3 spans 13 amino acids. V lost 8 bases, J lost 5 bases, and 11 bases stayed unmatched. Germline CDR1 and CDR2: SQVTM and ANQGSEA. CDR3 DNA: TGCAGCTTCCGCGGGACAGGAGGACACGAGCAGTACTTC. Protein: CSFRGTGGHEQYF.

This chain connects TRBV27 to TRBJ1-4; D not resolved. With 2 bases removed from V and 2 bases from J, the gap between germline ends came to 12 bases. The CDR3 spans 16 residues. Germline CDR1 and CDR2: MNHEY and SMNVEV (reference sequence). CDR3 bases: TGTGCCAGCAGTTTAAGACATAAGCAGACTAATGAAAAACTGTTTTTT. Translating it yields CASSLRHKQTNEKLFF.

The chain combines TRBV5-4 with TRBJ2-5; TRBD2 agrees at 9 bases. Germline-derived CDR1 and CDR2 are SGHNT and YYREEE (reference sequence). The V and J ends lost 4 bases and 4 bases, in that order; junction bases with no gene match: 8. The CDR3 sequence is 15 residues long. CDR3 nucleotide sequence: TGTGCCAGCAGCCCTCAGCGGGGGGAGAGAGAGACCCAGTACTTC. This codes for CASSPQRGERETQYF. Drawing the rest from reference TRBV5-4 and TRBJ2-5, the complete variable domain is ETGVTQSPTHLIKTRGQQVTLRCSSQSGHNTVSWYQQALGQGPQFIFQYYREEENGRGNFPPRFSGLQFPNYSSELNVNALELDDSALYLCASSPQRGERETQYFGPGTRLLVL.

The rearrangement joins TRBV19 to TRBJ2-1, with 7 bases matching TRBD2. The CDR3 consists of 18 residues. V gave up 6 bases and J gave up 4 bases; unmatched junction bases: 18. CDR1 is LNHDA and CDR2 is SQIVND in the germline V gene (reference sequence). CDR3 region: CASRPSGVAGTFYNEQFF. The CDR3 DNA reads TGTGCCAGTAGGCCGAGCGGAGTAGCGGGTACATTTTACAATGAGCAGTTCTTC. The whole variable domain, filled in from reference TRBV19 and TRBJ2-1, reads DGGITQSPKYLFRKEGQNVTLSCEQNLNHDAMYWYRQDPGQGLRLIYYSQIVNDFQKGDIAEGYSVSREKKESFPLTVTSAQKNPTAFYLCASRPSGVAGTFYNEQFFGPGTRLTVL.

The V gene is TRBV19, the J gene TRBJ2-6; a weak D match, TRBD2 (5 bases). V lost 4 bases and J lost 3, with 16 bases in between. The length of the CDR3 is 17 residues. The germline gives CDR1 LNHDA, CDR2 SQIVND (reference sequence). This CDR3 reads CASSTPRGGFGANVLTF. The CDR3 bases are TGTGCCAGTAGTACCCCCCGGGGTGGGTTTGGGGCCAACGTCCTGACTTTC.

This clone showed up just once. This chain uses TRBV19 with TRBJ1-5, with D uncertain. Germline V lookup: CDR1 LNHDA, CDR2 SQIVND (reference sequence). Trimming shortened V by 7 bases and J by 4 bases, and 17 bases separated the two germline ends. There are 15 residues in the CDR3. The CDR3 spells CASTEAGFGNQPQHF. The CDR3 coding sequence is TGTGCCAGTACAGAGGCGGGCTTCGGAAATCAGCCCCAGCATTTT.

The genes are TRBV7-3 and TRBJ2-7; TRBD1 matches at 7 bases. The CDR3 has 14 residues. Germline CDR1 SGHTA, CDR2 FQGTGA. The junction had 2 bases not matched to a gene; V was cut back by 0 bases and J by 3 bases. The DNA for the CDR3 is TGTGCCAGCAGCTTAACGGGGGACAGCTACGAGCAGTACTTC. This sequence encodes CASSLTGDSYEQYF.

The V and J genes are TRBV28 and TRBJ1-5; TRBD1 aligns across 12 bases. The CDR3 has 15 amino acids. V shed 5 bases and J 7 bases; nucleotides not matched to a gene: 6. Germline values: CDR1 MDHEN, CDR2 SYDVKM. CDR3 protein: CASSQGGTGGQPQHF. The DNA for the CDR3 is TGTGCCAGCAGTCAGGGCGGGACAGGGGGCCAGCCCCAGCATTTT.

Ten or more counts support this clone. V and J are TRBV28 and TRBJ2-7; 7 bases match TRBD1. The V gene's germline CDR1 is MDHEN and CDR2 SYDVKM. The trim removed 6 bases at V and 2 bases at J, leaving 4 bases unmatched. The CDR3 has 13 amino acids. Written as DNA, the CDR3 is TGTGCCAGCAGACCACAGGGGACCTACGAGCAGTACTTC. Translation gives CASRPQGTYEQYF.

The chain employs TRBV28 and TRBJ2-7; perhaps TRBD2 as D (5 bases). The V end lost 10 bases, the J end lost 4 bases, and 11 bases lay between the germline ends. CDR1 and CDR2 (germline): MDHEN, SYDVKM. CDR3 length equals 11 residues. Here the CDR3 DNA reads TGTGCCACCTCGGGGTTATACGAGCAGTACTTC. Translated: CATSGLYEQYF.